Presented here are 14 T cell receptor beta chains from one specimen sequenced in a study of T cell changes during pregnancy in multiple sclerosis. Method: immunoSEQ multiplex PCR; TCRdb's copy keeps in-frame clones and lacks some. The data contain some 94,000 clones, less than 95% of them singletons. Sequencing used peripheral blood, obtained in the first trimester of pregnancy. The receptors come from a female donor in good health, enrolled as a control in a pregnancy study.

The DNA for the CDR3 is TGTGCCAGCTCACAGGGGGCAGTTACTGAAGCTTTCTTT. Amino acid sequence: CASSQGAVTEAFF. The genes are TRBV18 and TRBJ1-1; TRBD1 agrees at 7 bases. With V trimmed by 4 bases and J by 5 bases, 4 bases remained unmatched. Germline CDR1 is KGHSH and CDR2 is LQKENI. The CDR3 has 13 residues.

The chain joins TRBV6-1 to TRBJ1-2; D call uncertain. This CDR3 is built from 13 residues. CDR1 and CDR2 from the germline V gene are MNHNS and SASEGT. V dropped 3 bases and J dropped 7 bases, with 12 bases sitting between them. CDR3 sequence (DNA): TGTGCCAGCAGTGATCGGGGTCAACTTGGCTACACCTTC. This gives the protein CASSDRGQLGYTF.

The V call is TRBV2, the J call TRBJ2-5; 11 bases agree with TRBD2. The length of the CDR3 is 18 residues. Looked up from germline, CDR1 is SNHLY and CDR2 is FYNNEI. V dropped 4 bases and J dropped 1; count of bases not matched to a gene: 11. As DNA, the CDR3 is TGTGCCAGCAGTGGATCCACCATAGCGGGGGGGACCCAAGAGACCCAGTACTTC. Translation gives CASSGSTIAGGTQETQYF.

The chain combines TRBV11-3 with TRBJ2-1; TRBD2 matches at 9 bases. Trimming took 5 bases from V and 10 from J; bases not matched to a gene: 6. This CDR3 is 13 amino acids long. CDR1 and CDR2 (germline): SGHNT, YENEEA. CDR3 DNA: TGTGCCAGCAGCGCGGGGGGGTCCGGGGAGCAGTTCTTC. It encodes CASSAGGSGEQFF.

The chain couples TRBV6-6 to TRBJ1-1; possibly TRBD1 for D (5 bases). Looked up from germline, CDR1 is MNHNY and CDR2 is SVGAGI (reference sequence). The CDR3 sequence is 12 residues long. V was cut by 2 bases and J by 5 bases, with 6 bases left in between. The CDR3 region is CASSYGGTEAFF. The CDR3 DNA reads TGTGCCAGCAGTTACGGGGGGACTGAAGCTTTCTTT.

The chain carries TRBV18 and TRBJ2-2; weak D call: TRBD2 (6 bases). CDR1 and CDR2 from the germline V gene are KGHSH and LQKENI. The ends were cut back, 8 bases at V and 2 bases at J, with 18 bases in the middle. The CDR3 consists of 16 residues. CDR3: CASLPAVAVNTGELFF. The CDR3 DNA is TGTGCCAGCCTCCCCGCGGTAGCGGTAAACACCGGGGAGCTGTTTTTT.

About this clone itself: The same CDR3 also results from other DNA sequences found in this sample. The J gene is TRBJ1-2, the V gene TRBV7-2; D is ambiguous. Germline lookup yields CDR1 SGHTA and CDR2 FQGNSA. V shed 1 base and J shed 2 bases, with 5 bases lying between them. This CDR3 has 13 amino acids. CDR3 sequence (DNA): TGTGCCAGCAGCTTAGGGGCAAACTATGGCTACACCTTC. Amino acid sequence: CASSLGANYGYTF. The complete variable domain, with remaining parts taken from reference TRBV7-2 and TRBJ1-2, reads GAGVSQSPSNKVTEKGKDVELRCDPISGHTALYWYRQSLGQGLEFLIYFQGNSAPDKSGLPSDRFSAERTGGSVSTLTIQRTQQEDSAVYLCASSLGANYGYTFGSGTRLTVV.

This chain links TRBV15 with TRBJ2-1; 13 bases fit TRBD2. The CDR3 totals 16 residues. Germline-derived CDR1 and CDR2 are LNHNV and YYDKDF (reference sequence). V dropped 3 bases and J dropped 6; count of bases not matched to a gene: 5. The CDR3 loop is CATSRPLAGGPNEQFF. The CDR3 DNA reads TGTGCCACCAGCAGGCCACTAGCGGGGGGGCCCAATGAGCAGTTCTTC.

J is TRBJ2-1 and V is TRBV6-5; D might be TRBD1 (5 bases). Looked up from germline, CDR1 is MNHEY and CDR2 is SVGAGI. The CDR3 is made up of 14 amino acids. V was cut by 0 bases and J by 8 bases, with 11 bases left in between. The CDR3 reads CASSYSARAYEQFF. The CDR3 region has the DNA TGTGCCAGCAGTTACTCGGCCAGGGCGTATGAGCAGTTCTTC.

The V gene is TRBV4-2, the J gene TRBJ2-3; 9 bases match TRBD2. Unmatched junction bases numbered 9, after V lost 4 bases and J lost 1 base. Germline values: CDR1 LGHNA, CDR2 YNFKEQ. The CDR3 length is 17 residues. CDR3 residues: CASSPLAGEPGTDTQYF. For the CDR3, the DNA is TGTGCCAGCAGCCCCTTAGCGGGGGAACCCGGCACAGATACGCAGTATTTT.

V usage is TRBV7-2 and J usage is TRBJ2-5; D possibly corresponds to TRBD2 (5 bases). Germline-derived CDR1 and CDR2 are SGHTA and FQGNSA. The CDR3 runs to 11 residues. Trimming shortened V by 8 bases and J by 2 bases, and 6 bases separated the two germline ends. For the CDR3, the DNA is TGTGCCAGCCGGGAACAAGAGACCCAGTACTTC. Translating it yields CASREQETQYF.

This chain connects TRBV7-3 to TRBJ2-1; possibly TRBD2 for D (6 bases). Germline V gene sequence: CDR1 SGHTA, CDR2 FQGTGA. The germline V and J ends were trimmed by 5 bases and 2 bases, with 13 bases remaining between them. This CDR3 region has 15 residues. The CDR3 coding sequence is TGTGCCAGCAGCGCCTATGGGGGGACCTACAATGAGCAGTTCTTC. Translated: CASSAYGGTYNEQFF. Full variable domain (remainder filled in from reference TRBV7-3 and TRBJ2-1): GAGVSQTPSNKVTEKGKYVELRCDPISGHTALYWYRQSLGQGPEFLIYFQGTGAADDSGLPNDRFFAVRPEGSVSTLKIQRTERGDSAVYLCASSAYGGTYNEQFFGPGTRLTVL.

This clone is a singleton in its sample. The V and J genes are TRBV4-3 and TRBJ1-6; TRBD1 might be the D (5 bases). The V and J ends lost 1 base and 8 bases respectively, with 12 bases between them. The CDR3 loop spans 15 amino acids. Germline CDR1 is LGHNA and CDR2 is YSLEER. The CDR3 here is CASSQAIGAYSPLHF. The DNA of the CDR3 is TGCGCCAGCAGCCAAGCGATAGGGGCGTATTCACCCCTCCACTTT.

The CDR3 region is CASTQVAYGYTF. The CDR3 bases are TGTGCCAGCACCCAGGTGGCCTATGGCTACACCTTC. The chain couples TRBV6-6 to TRBJ1-2; D ambiguous. CDR1 is MNHNY and CDR2 is SVGAGI in the germline V gene (reference sequence). This CDR3 has 12 amino acids. V gave up 7 bases and J gave up 4 bases, with 10 bases separating them.